Below are 2 T cell receptor beta chains sequenced from a single sample in a study of blood T cell repertoires in COVID-19. Repertoires were generated with immunoSEQ multiplex PCR, while TCRdb's copy carries only in-frame clones and drops some. The sample shows just over 650,000 clones, around 89% of them seen only once. The specimen sequenced was peripheral blood. These receptor sequences come from a woman aged 18-29 years with acute or convalescent COVID-19.

The chain carries TRBV5-6 and TRBJ1-1; D gene uncertain. This CDR3 spans 11 amino acids. V was clipped by 7 bases and J by 5 bases, with 9 bases between them. Germline V gives CDR1 SGHDT, CDR2 YYEEEE. The CDR3 DNA sequence: TGTGCCAGCCCCCTGACAACTGAAGCTTTCTTT. It yields the protein CASPLTTEAFF.

The chain uses TRBV30 and TRBJ1-5, with D maybe TRBD1 (6 bases). This CDR3 is 12 amino acids long. V lost 4 bases and J 6 bases, leaving 10 bases between the germline ends. Germline V gene data show CDR1 as GTSNPN and CDR2 as SVGIG (reference sequence). The CDR3 here is CAWNRDSQPQHF. In DNA, the CDR3 is TGTGCCTGGAACAGGGATAGTCAGCCCCAGCATTTT.